These 29 T cell receptor beta chains share one sample of origin, sequenced in a study of T cell responses to AZD1222 COVID-19 vaccine. Here immunoSEQ multiplex PCR was the method, and the copy in TCRdb shows in-frame clones only, minus some. Among roughly 120,000 clones, more than 70% were seen once, and the ten largest hold 17%. The sample consisted of peripheral blood, taken 28 days after the second AZD1222 dose. Receptor source: an adult who received the AZD1222 COVID-19 vaccine.

The rearrangement joins TRBV4-3 to TRBJ1-4; D uncertain. Trimming cost V 0 bases and J 6 bases, with 11 bases left between them. This CDR3 contains 15 residues. Germline CDR1 LGHNA, CDR2 YSLEER. The CDR3 is CASSQDPVGDEKLFF. The CDR3, as DNA: TGCGCCAGCAGCCAAGACCCGGTCGGGGATGAAAAACTGTTTTTT.

V and J are TRBV30 and TRBJ2-3, with D perhaps assigned TRBD1 or TRBD2 (6 bases each). The germline V gene encodes CDR1 GTSNPN and CDR2 SVGIG (reference sequence). This CDR3 contains 12 residues. V lost 8 bases and J lost 2, with 11 bases in between. CDR3 in amino acids: CAGGRLTDTQYF. The CDR3 region has the DNA TGTGCCGGGGGGCGCCTCACAGATACGCAGTATTTT.

The genes are TRBV18 and TRBJ2-3; D unclear. CDR3 length equals 15 residues. V was trimmed by 1 base and J by 0 bases, leaving 8 bases between them. CDR1 and CDR2 (germline): KGHSH, LQKENI. CDR3 bases: TGTGCCAGCTCACCACAATTCTCCAGCACAGATACGCAGTATTTT. Protein sequence: CASSPQFSSTDTQYF.

The chain carries TRBV6-1 and TRBJ1-4; a weak D match, TRBD1 (5 bases). Germline V gene data show CDR1 as MNHNS and CDR2 as SASEGT. Between the trimmed V and J ends, which lost 2 bases and 10 bases, there was a span of 8 bases. The CDR3 length is 12 residues. The CDR3 reads CASSEQGRKLFF. For the CDR3, the DNA is TGTGCCAGCAGTGAACAGGGCCGAAAACTGTTTTTT.

The chain has TRBV19 and TRBJ2-1; TRBD2 is a possible D gene (6 bases). Germline-derived CDR1 and CDR2 are LNHDA and SQIVND (reference sequence). The CDR3 is made up of 15 amino acids. Trimming removed 7 bases at V and 7 bases at J, with 20 bases between. The CDR3 nucleotides read TGTGCCAGTACTACATCCTCCGCGGGGCGGAATGAGCAGTTCTTC. This codes for CASTTSSAGRNEQFF.

This chain links TRBV9 with TRBJ1-1, with D unclear. Germline V gives CDR1 SGDLS, CDR2 YYNGEE. V was shortened by 0 bases and J by 2 bases, with 8 bases between the two germline ends. The CDR3 runs 14 residues. The CDR3 coding sequence is TGTGCCAGCAGCGTAGGAACCGGAAACACTGAAGCTTTCTTT. Translating gives CASSVGTGNTEAFF.

This clone was detected only once. The CDR3 DNA follows: TGTGCCAGCAGCCAAGATCGGTTCGGCACAGGGATCGTGCAGCAGTACTTC. Amino acids: CASSQDRFGTGIVQQYF. The J gene is TRBJ2-7, the V gene TRBV3-1 (or the pseudogene TRBV3-2), with TRBD1 as a possible D gene (6 bases). Trimming pared 0 bases from V and 8 bases from J, leaving 23 bases between. The CDR3 has 17 residues. Germline CDR1 reads LGHDT; CDR2 reads YNNKEL (reference sequence).

The CDR3 nucleotides read TGTGCCAGCAGCTTGGTTGCGCCAGATACGCAGTATTTT. It translates to CASSLVAPDTQYF. This chain connects TRBV5-5 to TRBJ2-3, with D unresolved. The V and J ends lost 0 bases and 4 bases respectively, with 6 bases between them. CDR3 length: 13 residues. Germline V gene sequence: CDR1 SGHKS, CDR2 YYEKEE (reference sequence).

This chain joins TRBV11-1 and TRBJ2-1, with D perhaps TRBD1 (6 bases). The germline V and J ends were trimmed by 4 bases and 0 bases, with 10 bases remaining between them. This CDR3 has 15 amino acids. Germline loops: CDR1 SGHAT, CDR2 FQDESV (reference sequence). CDR3 sequence (DNA): TGTGCCAGCAGCTCCGGGACATACTCCTACAATGAGCAGTTCTTC. Residues: CASSSGTYSYNEQFF. The full variable domain, in which reference TRBV11-1 and TRBJ2-1 provide the parts outside the CDR3, is EAEVAQSPRYKITEKSQAVAFWCDPISGHATLYWYRQILGQGPELLVQFQDESVVDDSQLPKDRFSAERLKGVDSTLKIQPAELGDSAMYLCASSSGTYSYNEQFFGPGTRLTVL.

This sequence joins TRBV27 and TRBJ2-7; D might be TRBD1 (6 bases). Germline CDR1 is MNHEY and CDR2 is SMNVEV (reference sequence). The CDR3 runs 14 residues. With 3 bases removed from V and 4 bases from J, the gap between germline ends came to 13 bases. CDR3 bases: TGTGCCAGCAGTTTCGTAGGGGGAAGATACGAGCAGTACTTC. It translates to CASSFVGGRYEQYF.

The chain carries TRBV6-2 or TRBV6-3 and TRBJ2-1; tentative D call: TRBD1 (6 bases). The ends were cut back, 2 bases at V and 4 bases at J, with 6 bases in the middle. The CDR3 has 13 amino acids. CDR1 is MNHEY and CDR2 is SVGEGT in the germline V gene. The CDR3 DNA reads as TGTGCCAGCAGTTACACAGGGTACAATGAGCAGTTCTTC. It codes for CASSYTGYNEQFF.

The chain combines TRBV2 with TRBJ2-3; D is unclear. Per the germline V gene, CDR1 is SNHLY and CDR2 is FYNNEI. With 2 bases removed from V and 4 bases from J, the gap between germline ends came to 13 bases. The CDR3 contains 15 residues. In nucleotides, the CDR3 is TGTGCCAGCAGTGAATTAGGCAGCTCGGCAGATACGCAGTATTTT. It is translated as CASSELGSSADTQYF.

The J gene is TRBJ2-1, the V gene TRBV7-9; 11 bases map to TRBD2. This CDR3 has 15 residues. V lost 5 bases, J lost 9 bases, and 9 bases stayed unmatched. The germline V gene has CDR1 SEHNR and CDR2 FQNEAQ (reference sequence). The CDR3 sequence is CASSQSPSGGREQFF. The DNA for the CDR3 is TGTGCCAGCAGCCAGTCCCCTAGCGGGGGGCGTGAGCAGTTCTTC.

The rearrangement joins TRBV5-6 to TRBJ2-2; TRBD1 aligns across 7 bases. The CDR3 is 15 residues long. The V gene end was trimmed by 0 bases and the J gene end by 5 bases; junction bases not matched to a gene: 4. Looked up from germline, CDR1 is SGHDT and CDR2 is YYEEEE. CDR3 in amino acids: CASSLARGPTGELFF. In DNA, the CDR3 is TGTGCCAGCAGCTTGGCTAGGGGGCCGACCGGGGAGCTGTTTTTT.

This clone was detected only once. This chain joins TRBV19 and TRBJ1-4; no clear D gene. The CDR3 runs 15 residues. The germline V gene encodes CDR1 LNHDA and CDR2 SQIVND (reference sequence). V lost 3 bases and J 0 bases, leaving 8 bases between the germline ends. The CDR3 region has the DNA TGTGCCAGTAGTATGTCCGGGGCAACTAATGAAAAACTGTTTTTT. This translates into CASSMSGATNEKLFF.

This clone was observed a handful of times. This rearrangement joins TRBV28 to TRBJ1-4; 7 bases match TRBD1. Germline CDR1 reads MDHEN; CDR2 reads SYDVKM. The CDR3 spans 14 residues. J lost 10 bases, V lost 6 bases, and 11 bases had no gene match. CDR3 DNA sequence: TGTGCCAGCAGCCTGACAGGGATGGGGGCAAAACTGTTTTTT. This encodes CASSLTGMGAKLFF.

V and J are TRBV10-3 and TRBJ2-7; possible D gene TRBD2, 6 bases. V lost 6 bases to trimming and J lost 6 bases, with 18 bases between them. The CDR3 loop spans 14 amino acids. Per germline, CDR1 ENHRY and CDR2 SYGVKD. The DNA of the CDR3 is TGTGCCATCAGAGGCGGGACGCTAATTACCGAGCAGTACTTC. It encodes CAIRGGTLITEQYF.

J is TRBJ1-3 and V is TRBV4-3; D call uncertain. V lost 3 bases, J lost 3 bases, and 3 bases lay in between. Germline-derived CDR1 and CDR2 are LGHNA and YSLEER. CDR3 size: 12 residues. CDR3 sequence reads: CASSQSGNTIYF. CDR3 sequence (DNA): TGCGCCAGCAGCCAGAGTGGAAACACCATATATTTT.

The chain is built from TRBV7-9 and TRBJ1-5; 8 bases match TRBD1. The germline CDR1 and CDR2 sequences are SEHNR and FQNEAQ (reference sequence). The CDR3 runs to 13 residues. The V segment lost 5 bases and the J segment 6 bases; nucleotides outside the gene matches: 3. The CDR3 loop is CASSVTGVQPQHF. For the CDR3, the DNA is TGTGCCAGCAGCGTGACAGGGGTTCAGCCCCAGCATTTT.

Of note for this clone: Mismatch with germline at one junction end may stem from a read error. The rearrangement joins TRBV5-6 to TRBJ2-7; 9 bases are a match to TRBD1. Germline V gene data show CDR1 as SGHDT and CDR2 as YYEEEE. CDR3 size: 14 residues. This CDR3 reads CVSSMGQGSYEQYF. CDR3 nucleotide sequence: TGTGTCAGCAGCATGGGACAGGGATCCTACGAGCAGTACTTC. Full variable domain (remainder filled in from reference TRBV5-6 and TRBJ2-7): DAGVTQSPTHLIKTRGQQVTLRCSPKSGHDTVSWYQQALGQGPQFIFQYYEEEERQRGNFPDRFSGHQFPNYSSELNVNALLLGDSALYLCVSSMGQGSYEQYFGPGTRLTVT.

The V call is TRBV28, the J call TRBJ1-2; 7 nucleotides match TRBD1. This CDR3 is 13 amino acids long. From germline, CDR1 is MDHEN and CDR2 SYDVKM. The trim removed 3 bases at V and 5 bases at J, leaving 3 bases unmatched. The CDR3 protein is CASSFRQGYGYTF. CDR3 nucleotides: TGTGCCAGCAGTTTTCGACAGGGTTATGGCTACACCTTC.

This chain joins TRBV6-2 or TRBV6-3 and TRBJ2-7; D is unresolved. Trimming removed 0 bases at V and 7 bases at J, with 10 bases between. Germline V gives CDR1 MNHEY, CDR2 SVGEGT. This CDR3 contains 13 residues. CDR3 loop: CASSYSRAQEQYF. The DNA of the CDR3 is TGTGCCAGCAGTTACTCGAGAGCTCAGGAGCAGTACTTC.

The chain couples TRBV3-1 (or the pseudogene TRBV3-2) to TRBJ1-2; D not resolved. V lost 4 bases and J 4 bases, leaving 13 bases between the germline ends. The CDR3 loop spans 14 amino acids. CDR1 LGHDT and CDR2 YNNKEL come from the germline V gene (reference sequence). CDR3: CASSLSGMPYGYTF. CDR3 nucleotides: TGTGCCAGCAGCCTATCAGGAATGCCCTATGGCTACACCTTC.

The chain uses TRBV27 and TRBJ2-1; 11 nucleotides line up with TRBD2. The CDR3 has 16 residues. CDR1 and CDR2 (germline): MNHEY, SMNVEV (reference sequence). J lost 3 bases, V lost 5 bases, and 6 bases had no gene match. As DNA, the CDR3 is TGTGCCAGCAGTCCCTCCGGGACTAGCGGCTACAATGAGCAGTTCTTC. Protein: CASSPSGTSGYNEQFF.

The CDR3 protein is CASSWQASANYGYTF. The CDR3 bases are TGTGCCAGCAGTTGGCAGGCAAGCGCTAACTATGGCTACACCTTC. This chain uses TRBV6-2 or TRBV6-3 with TRBJ1-2; D gene unclear. The CDR3 is 15 amino acids. Germline assignment: CDR1 MNHEY and CDR2 SVGEGT. V lost 4 bases and J lost 0, with 12 bases in between.

The chain has TRBV11-3 and TRBJ1-1; D is possibly TRBD1 (6 bases). Germline V gene data show CDR1 as SGHNT and CDR2 as YENEEA. This CDR3 is 14 amino acids long. Trimming pared 5 bases from V and 1 base from J, leaving 11 bases between. CDR3 amino acids: CASSQRDTNTEAFF. The CDR3 nucleotides read TGTGCCAGCAGCCAACGGGACACGAACACTGAAGCTTTCTTT.

This clone was seen only a few times. The chain recombines TRBV7-9 with TRBJ1-3; 9 bases agree with TRBD1. The CDR3 spans 16 residues. CDR1 SEHNR and CDR2 FQNEAQ come from the germline V gene (reference sequence). The ends lost 4 bases at V and 3 bases at J; junction bases unmatched: 7. CDR3 in amino acids: CASSYLTGGRGNTIYF. DNA for the CDR3: TGTGCCAGCAGCTACCTGACAGGGGGTCGTGGAAACACCATATATTTT.

The rearrangement uses TRBV5-1 and TRBJ2-3; 11 bases align to TRBD1. V lost 4 bases to trimming and J lost 6 bases; unmatched junction nucleotides: 7. Germline-derived CDR1 and CDR2 are SGHRS and YFSETQ. The CDR3 totals 15 residues. CDR3 in DNA: TGCGCCAGCAGCCTGGGACAGGGGGGGTTGGATACGCAGTATTTT. Translated: CASSLGQGGLDTQYF.

The chain uses TRBV20-1 and TRBJ1-2, with TRBD1 matching 9 bases. V was clipped by 3 bases and J by 4 bases; unmatched bases: 6. The CDR3 consists of 14 residues. The germline gives CDR1 DFQATT, CDR2 SNEGSKA (reference sequence). CDR3 protein: CSASGDRASYGYTF. As DNA, the CDR3 is TGCAGTGCTAGTGGGGACAGGGCTAGCTATGGCTACACCTTC.